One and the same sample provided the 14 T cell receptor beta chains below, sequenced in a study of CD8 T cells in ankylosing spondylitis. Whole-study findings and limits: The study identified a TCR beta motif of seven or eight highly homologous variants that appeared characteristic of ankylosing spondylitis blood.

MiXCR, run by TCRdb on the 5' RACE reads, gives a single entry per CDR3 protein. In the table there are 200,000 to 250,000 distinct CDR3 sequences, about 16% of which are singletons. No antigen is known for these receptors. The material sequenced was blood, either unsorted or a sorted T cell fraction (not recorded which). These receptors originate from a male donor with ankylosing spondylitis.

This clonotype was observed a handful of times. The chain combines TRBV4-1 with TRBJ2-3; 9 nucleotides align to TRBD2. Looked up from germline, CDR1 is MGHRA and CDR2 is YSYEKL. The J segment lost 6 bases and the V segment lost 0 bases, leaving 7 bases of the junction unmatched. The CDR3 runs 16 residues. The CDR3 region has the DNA TGCGCCAGCAGCCAAGATAGGGCGGGGGGGCCCGATACGCAGTATTTT. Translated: CASSQDRAGGPDTQYF.

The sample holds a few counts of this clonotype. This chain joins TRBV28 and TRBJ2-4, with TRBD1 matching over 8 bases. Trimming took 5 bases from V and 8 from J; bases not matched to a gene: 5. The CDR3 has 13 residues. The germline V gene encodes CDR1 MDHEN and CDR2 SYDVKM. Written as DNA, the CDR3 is TGTGCCAGCAGTCCCCGGACAGGGTACATTCAGTACTTC. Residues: CASSPRTGYIQYF.

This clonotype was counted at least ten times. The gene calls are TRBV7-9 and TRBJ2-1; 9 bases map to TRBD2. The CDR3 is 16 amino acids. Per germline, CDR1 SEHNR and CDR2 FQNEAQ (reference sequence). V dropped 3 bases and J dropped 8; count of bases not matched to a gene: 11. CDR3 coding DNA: TGTGCCAGCAGCTTTCGTAGCGGGGGCCTCTTAGATGAGCAGTTCTTC. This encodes CASSFRSGGLLDEQFF.

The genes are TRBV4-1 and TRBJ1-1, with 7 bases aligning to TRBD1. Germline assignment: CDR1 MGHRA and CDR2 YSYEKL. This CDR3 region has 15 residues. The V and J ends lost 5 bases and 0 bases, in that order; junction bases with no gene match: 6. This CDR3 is CASSTRQGMNTEAFF. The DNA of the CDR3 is TGCGCCAGCAGCACCCGACAGGGTATGAACACTGAAGCTTTCTTT.

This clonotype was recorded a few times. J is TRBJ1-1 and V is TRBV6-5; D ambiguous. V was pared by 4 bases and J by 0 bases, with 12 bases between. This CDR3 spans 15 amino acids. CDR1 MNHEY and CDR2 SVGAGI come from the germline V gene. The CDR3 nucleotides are TGTGCCAGCAGTTCCAGACCGGGGATGAACACTGAAGCTTTCTTT. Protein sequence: CASSSRPGMNTEAFF.

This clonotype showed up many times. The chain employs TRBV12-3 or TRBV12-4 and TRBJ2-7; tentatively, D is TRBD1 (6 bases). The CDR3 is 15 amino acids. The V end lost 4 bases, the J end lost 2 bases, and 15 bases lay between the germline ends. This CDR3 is CASSYIDTGTYEQYF. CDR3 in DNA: TGTGCCAGCAGTTATATCGACACAGGGACCTACGAGCAGTACTTC.

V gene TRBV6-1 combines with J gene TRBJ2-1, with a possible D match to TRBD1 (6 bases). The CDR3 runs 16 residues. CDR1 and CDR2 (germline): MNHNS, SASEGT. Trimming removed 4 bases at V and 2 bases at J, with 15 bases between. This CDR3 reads CASSASGAIPYNEQFF. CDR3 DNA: TGTGCCAGCAGTGCCTCAGGGGCCATACCCTACAATGAGCAGTTCTTC.

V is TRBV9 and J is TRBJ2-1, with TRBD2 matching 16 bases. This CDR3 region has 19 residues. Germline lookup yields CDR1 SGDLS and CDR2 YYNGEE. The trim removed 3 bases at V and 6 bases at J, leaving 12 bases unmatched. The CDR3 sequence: CASSDPGTSGGATGNEQFF. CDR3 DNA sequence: TGTGCCAGCAGCGACCCCGGGACTAGCGGGGGGGCGACTGGCAATGAGCAGTTCTTC.

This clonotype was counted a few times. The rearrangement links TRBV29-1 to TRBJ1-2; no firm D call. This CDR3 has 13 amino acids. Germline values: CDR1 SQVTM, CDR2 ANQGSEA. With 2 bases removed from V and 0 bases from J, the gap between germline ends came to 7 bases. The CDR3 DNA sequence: TGCAGCGTTGAAACATCGGCTAACTATGGCTACACCTTC. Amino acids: CSVETSANYGYTF.

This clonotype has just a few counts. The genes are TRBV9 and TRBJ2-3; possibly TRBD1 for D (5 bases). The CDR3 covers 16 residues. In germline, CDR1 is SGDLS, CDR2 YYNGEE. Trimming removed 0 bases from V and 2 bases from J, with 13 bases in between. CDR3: CASSVGVRASTDTQYF. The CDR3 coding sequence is TGTGCCAGCAGCGTAGGAGTCAGGGCGTCCACAGATACGCAGTATTTT.

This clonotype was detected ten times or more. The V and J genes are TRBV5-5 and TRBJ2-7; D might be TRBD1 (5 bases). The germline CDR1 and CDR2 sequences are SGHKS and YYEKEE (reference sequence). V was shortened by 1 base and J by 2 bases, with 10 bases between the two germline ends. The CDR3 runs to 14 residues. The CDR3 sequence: CASSLFPGPYEQYF. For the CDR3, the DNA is TGTGCCAGCAGCTTGTTTCCAGGGCCCTACGAGCAGTACTTC.

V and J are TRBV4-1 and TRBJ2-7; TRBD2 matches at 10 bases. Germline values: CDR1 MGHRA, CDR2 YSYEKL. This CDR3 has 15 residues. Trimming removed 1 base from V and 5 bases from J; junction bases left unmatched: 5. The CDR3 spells CASSQVFLAGDEQYF. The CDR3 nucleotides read TGCGCCAGCAGCCAAGTGTTCCTAGCGGGAGACGAGCAGTACTTC.

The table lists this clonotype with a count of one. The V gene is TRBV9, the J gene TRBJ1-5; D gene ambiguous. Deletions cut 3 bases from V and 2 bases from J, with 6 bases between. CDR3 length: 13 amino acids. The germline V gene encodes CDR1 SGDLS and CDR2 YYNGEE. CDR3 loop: CASSDAGNQPQHF. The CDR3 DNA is TGTGCCAGCAGCGATGCGGGCAATCAGCCCCAGCATTTT.

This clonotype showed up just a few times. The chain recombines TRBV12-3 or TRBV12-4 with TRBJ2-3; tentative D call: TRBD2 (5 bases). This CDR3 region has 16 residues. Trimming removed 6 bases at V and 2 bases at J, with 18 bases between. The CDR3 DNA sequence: TGTGCCAGCAGCCTTAAAGGCGACTACTTCACAGATACGCAGTATTTT. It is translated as CASSLKGDYFTDTQYF.